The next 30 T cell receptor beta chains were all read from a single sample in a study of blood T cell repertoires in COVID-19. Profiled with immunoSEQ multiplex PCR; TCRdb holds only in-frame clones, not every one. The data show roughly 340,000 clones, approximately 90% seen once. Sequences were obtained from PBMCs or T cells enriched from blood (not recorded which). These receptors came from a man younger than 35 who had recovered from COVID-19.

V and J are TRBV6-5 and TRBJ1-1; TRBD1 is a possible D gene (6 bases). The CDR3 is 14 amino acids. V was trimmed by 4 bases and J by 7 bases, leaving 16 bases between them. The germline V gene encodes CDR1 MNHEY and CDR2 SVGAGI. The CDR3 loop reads CASSFRDTYFEAFF. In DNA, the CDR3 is TGTGCCAGCAGTTTCCGGGACACCTATTTTGAAGCTTTCTTT.

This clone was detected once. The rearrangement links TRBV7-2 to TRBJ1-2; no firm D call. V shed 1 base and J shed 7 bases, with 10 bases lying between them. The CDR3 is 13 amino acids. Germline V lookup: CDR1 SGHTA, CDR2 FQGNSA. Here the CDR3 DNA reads TGTGCCAGCAGCTTAGACGGGGTTGGTGGCTACACCTTC. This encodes CASSLDGVGGYTF.

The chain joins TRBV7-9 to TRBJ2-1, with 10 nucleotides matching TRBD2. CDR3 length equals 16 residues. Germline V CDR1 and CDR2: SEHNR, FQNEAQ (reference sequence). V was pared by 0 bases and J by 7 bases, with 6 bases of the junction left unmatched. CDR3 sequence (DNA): TGTGCCAGCAGCTTAGCCGGGCTAGCGGGAGTAAATGAGCAGTTCTTC. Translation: CASSLAGLAGVNEQFF.

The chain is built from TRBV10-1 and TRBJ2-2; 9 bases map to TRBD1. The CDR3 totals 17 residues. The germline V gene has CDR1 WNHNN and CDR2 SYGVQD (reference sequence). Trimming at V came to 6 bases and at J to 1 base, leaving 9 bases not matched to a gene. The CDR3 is CASSPSHRGLNTGELFF. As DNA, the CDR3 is TGCGCCAGCAGCCCCTCTCACAGGGGGCTGAACACCGGGGAGCTGTTTTTT.

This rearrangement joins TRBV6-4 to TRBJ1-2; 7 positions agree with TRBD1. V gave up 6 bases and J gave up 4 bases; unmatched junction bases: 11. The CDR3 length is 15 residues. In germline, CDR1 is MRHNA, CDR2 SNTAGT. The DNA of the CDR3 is TGTGCCAGCAGGCCTGAGGACAGGCTTTCCTATGGCTACACCTTC. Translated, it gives CASRPEDRLSYGYTF.

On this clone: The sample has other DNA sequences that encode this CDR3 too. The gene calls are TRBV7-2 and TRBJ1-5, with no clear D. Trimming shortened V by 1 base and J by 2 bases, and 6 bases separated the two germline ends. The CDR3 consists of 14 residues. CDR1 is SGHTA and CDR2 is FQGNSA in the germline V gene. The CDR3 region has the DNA TGTGCCAGCAGCTTAGAGAGGGGCAATCAGCCCCAGCATTTT. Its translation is CASSLERGNQPQHF.

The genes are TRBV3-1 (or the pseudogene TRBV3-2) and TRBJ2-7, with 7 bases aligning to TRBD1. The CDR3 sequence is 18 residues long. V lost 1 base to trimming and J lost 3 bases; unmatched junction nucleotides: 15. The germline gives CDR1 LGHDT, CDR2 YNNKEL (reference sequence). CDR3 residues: CASSQADAHRDRNYEQYF. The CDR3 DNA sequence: TGTGCCAGCAGCCAAGCAGACGCGCACCGGGACAGAAACTACGAGCAGTACTTC.

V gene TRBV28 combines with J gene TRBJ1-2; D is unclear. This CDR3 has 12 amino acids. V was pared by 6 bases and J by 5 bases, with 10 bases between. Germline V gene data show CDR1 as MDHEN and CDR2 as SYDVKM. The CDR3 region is CASSRDLYGYTF. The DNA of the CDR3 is TGTGCCAGCAGCCGAGACTTATATGGCTACACCTTC.

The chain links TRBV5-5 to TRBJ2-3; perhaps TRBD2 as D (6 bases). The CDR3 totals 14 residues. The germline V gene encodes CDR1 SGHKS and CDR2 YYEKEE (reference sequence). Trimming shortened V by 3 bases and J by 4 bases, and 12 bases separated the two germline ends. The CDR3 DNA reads TGTGCCAGCAGCTCGCCGGGGGTACCAGATACGCAGTATTTT. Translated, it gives CASSSPGVPDTQYF.

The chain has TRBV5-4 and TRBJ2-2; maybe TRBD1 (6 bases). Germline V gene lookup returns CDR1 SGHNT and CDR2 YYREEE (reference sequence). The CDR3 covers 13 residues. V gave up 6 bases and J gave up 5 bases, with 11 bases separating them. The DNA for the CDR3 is TGTGCCAGCACCCGGACAGAAACCGGGGAGCTGTTTTTT. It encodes CASTRTETGELFF.

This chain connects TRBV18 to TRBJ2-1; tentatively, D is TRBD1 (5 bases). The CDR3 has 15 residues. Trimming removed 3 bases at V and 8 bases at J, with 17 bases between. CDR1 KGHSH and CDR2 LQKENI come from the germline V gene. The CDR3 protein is CASSPARTSSDEQFF. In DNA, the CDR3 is TGTGCCAGCTCACCTGCGCGGACATCATCCGATGAGCAGTTCTTC.

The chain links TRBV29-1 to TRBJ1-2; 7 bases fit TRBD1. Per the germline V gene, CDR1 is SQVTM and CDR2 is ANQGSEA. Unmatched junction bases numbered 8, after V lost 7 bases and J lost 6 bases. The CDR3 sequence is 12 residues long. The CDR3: CSALTGLHGYTF. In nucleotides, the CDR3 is TGCAGCGCGCTGACAGGGCTTCATGGCTACACCTTC.

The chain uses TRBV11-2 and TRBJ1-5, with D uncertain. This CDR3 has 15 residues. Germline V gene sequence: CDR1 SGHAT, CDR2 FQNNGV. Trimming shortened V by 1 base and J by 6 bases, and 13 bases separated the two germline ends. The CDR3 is CASSLVPGEAQPQHF. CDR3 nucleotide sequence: TGTGCCAGCAGCTTAGTTCCGGGAGAGGCTCAGCCCCAGCATTTT.

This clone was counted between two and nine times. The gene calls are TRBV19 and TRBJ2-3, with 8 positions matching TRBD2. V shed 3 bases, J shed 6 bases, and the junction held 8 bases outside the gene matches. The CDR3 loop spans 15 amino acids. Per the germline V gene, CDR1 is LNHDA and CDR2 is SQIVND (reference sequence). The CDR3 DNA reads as TGTGCCAGTAGTATGTCGAGCGGGGGTTTCGATACGCAGTATTTT. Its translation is CASSMSSGGFDTQYF.

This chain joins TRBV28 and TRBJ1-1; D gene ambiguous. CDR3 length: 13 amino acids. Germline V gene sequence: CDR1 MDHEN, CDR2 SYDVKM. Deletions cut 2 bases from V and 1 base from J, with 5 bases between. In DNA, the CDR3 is TGTGCCAGCAGTTTAAAGAGGAACACTGAAGCTTTCTTT. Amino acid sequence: CASSLKRNTEAFF.

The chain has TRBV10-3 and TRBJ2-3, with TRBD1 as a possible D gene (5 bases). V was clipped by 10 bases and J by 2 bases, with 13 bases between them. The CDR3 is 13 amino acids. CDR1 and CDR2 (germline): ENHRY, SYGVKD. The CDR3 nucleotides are TGTGCCACACAGGACGACCACACAGATACGCAGTATTTT. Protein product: CATQDDHTDTQYF.

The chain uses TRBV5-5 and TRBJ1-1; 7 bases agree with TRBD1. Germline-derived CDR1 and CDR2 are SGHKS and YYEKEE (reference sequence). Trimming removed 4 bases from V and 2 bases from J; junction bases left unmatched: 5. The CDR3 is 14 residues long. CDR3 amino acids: CASSLDRINTEAFF. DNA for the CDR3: TGTGCCAGCAGCCTGGACAGGATTAACACTGAAGCTTTCTTT.

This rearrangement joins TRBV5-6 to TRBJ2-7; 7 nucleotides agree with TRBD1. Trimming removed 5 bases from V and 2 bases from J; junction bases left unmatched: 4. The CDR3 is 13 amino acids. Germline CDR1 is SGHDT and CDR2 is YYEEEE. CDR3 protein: CASRTQGAYEQYF. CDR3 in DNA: TGTGCCAGCAGAACGCAGGGGGCCTACGAGCAGTACTTC.

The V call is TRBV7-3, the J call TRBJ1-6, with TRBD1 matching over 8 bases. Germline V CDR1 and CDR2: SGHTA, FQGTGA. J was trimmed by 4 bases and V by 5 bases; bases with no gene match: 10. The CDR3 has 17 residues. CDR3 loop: CASSLRTGIIYNSPLHF. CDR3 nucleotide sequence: TGTGCCAGCAGCCTAAGGACAGGGATAATTTATAATTCACCCCTCCACTTT.

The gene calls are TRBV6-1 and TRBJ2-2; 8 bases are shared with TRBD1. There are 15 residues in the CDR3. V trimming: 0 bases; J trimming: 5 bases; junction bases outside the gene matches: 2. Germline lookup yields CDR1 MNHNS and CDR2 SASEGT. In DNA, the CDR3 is TGTGCCAGCAGTGAAGCCAGGGGGCTGACCGGGGAGCTGTTTTTT. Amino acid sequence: CASSEARGLTGELFF.

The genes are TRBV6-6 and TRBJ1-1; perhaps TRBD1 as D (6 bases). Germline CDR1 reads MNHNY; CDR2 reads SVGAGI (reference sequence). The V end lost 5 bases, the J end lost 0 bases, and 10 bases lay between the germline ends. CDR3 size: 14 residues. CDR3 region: CASSADSMNTEAFF. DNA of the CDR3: TGTGCCAGCAGTGCGGACAGCATGAACACTGAAGCTTTCTTT.

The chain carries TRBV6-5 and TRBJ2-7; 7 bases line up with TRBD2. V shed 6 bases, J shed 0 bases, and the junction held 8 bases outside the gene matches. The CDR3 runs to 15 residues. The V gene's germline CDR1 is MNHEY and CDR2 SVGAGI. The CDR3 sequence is CASSYTSVSSYEQYF. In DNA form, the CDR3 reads TGTGCCAGCAGCTACACTAGCGTGAGCTCCTACGAGCAGTACTTC.

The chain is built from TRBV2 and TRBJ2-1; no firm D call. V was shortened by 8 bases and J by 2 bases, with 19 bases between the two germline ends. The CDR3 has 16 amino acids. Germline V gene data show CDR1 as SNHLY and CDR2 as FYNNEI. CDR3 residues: CASARVLAPTYNEQFF. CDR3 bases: TGTGCCAGCGCCCGCGTTCTCGCTCCTACCTACAATGAGCAGTTCTTC.

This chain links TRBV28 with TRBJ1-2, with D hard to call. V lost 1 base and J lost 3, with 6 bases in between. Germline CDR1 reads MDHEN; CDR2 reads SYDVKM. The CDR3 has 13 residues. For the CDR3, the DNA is TGTGCCAGCAGTTTATCCCCTTACTATGGCTACACCTTC. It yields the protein CASSLSPYYGYTF.

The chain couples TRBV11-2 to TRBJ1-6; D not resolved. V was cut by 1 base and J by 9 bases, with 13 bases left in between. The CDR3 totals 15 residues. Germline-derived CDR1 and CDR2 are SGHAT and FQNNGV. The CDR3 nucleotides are TGTGCCAGCAGCTTAGTATTGGGAGGTGGTTCACCCCTCCACTTT. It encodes CASSLVLGGGSPLHF.

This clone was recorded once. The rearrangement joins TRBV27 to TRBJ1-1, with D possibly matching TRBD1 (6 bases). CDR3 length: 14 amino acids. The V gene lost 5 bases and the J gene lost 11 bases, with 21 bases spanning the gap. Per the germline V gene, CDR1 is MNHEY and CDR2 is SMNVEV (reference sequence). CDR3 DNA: TGTGCCAGCAGTCCAGGGGCTAACCTCCCCGAGGCTTTCTTT. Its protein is CASSPGANLPEAFF.

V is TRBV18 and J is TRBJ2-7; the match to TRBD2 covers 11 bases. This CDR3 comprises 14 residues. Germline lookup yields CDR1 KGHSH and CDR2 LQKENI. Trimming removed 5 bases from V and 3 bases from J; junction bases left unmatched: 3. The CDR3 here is CASSSGTSGYEQYF. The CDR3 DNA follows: TGTGCCAGCTCATCCGGGACTAGCGGCTACGAGCAGTACTTC.

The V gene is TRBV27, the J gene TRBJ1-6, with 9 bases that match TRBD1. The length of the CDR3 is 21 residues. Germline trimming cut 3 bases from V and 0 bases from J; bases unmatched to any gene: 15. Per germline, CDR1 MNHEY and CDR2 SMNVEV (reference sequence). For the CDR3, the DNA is TGTGCCAGCAGTTTTCTGCCCTGGGACAGGGAGACTCCCTCCTATAATTCACCCCTCCACTTT. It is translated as CASSFLPWDRETPSYNSPLHF.

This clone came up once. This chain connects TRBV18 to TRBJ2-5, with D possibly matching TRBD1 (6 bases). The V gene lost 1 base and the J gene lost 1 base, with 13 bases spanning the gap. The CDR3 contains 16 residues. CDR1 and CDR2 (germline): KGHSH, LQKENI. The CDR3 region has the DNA TGTGCCAGCTCACCACAAAGCAACAGGGCCCAAGAGACCCAGTACTTC. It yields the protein CASSPQSNRAQETQYF.

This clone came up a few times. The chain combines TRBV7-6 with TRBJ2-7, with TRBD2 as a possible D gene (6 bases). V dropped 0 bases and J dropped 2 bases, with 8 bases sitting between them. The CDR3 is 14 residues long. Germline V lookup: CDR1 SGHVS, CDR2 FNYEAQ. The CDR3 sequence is CASSLASGPYEQYF. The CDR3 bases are TGTGCCAGCAGCTTAGCCAGCGGGCCCTACGAGCAGTACTTC.